Described below is a single T cell receptor (beta chain) sequence and its context. The data belong to a study of T cell changes during pregnancy in multiple sclerosis. Using immunoSEQ multiplex PCR, the repertoire was profiled, and TCRdb retains in-frame clones only, with some absent. The sample holds approximately 90,000 clones, roughly nine tenths seen once. The CDR3 sequence is 14 residues long. Germline lookup yields CDR1 SGHRS and CDR2 YFSETQ. Trimming removed 6 bases from V and 1 base from J, with 14 bases in between. This specimen consisted of peripheral blood, obtained after pregnancy. This chain links TRBV5-1 with TRBJ2-7; tentative D call: TRBD1 (6 bases). This TCR was recovered from a female donor in good health, enrolled as a control in a pregnancy study. The CDR3 bases are TGCGCCAGCACCGAAGGGGGTATATCCTACGAGCAGTACTTC. The encoded protein is CASTEGGISYEQYF.